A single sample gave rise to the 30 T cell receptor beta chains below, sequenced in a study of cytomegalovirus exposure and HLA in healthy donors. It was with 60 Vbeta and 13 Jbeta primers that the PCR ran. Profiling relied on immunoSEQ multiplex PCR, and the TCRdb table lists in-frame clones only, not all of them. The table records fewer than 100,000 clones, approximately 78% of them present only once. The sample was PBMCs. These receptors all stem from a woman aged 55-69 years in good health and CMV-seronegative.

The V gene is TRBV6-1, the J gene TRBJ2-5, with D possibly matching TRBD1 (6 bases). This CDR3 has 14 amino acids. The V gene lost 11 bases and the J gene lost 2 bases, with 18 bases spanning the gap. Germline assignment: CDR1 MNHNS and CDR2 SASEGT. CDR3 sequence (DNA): TGTGCCCTCCGGGACAATAATGCTCAAGAGACCCAGTACTTC. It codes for CALRDNNAQETQYF.

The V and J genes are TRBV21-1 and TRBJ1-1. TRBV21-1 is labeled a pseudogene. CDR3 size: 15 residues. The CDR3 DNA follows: TGTGCCAGCAGCAAAGCGCGGGAGGTGAACACTGAAGCTTTCTTT. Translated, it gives CASSKAREVNTEAFF.

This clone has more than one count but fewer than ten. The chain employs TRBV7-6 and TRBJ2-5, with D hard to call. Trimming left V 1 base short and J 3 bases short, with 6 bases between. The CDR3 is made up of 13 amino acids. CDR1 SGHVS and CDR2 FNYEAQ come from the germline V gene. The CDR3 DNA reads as TGTGCCAGCAGCTTAGAGGCGGAAGAGACCCAGTACTTC. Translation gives CASSLEAEETQYF.

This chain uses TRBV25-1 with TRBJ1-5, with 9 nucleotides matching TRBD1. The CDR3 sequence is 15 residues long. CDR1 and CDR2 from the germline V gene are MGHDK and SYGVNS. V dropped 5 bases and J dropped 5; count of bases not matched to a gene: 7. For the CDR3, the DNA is TGTGCCAGCAGTAACCAAAGACAGGGGGATCAGCCCCAGCATTTT. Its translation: CASSNQRQGDQPQHF. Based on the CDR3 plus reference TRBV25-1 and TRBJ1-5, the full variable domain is EADIYQTPRYLVIGTGKKITLECSQTMGHDKMYWYQQDPGMELHLIHYSYGVNSTEKGDLSSESTVSRIRTEHFPLTLESARPSHTSQYLCASSNQRQGDQPQHFGDGTRLSIL.

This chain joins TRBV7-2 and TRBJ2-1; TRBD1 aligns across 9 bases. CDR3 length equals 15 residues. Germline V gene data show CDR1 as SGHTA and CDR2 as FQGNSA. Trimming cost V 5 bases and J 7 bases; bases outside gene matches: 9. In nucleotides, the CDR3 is TGTGCCAGCAGCCGTAGACAGGGGGAGGGGAATGAGCAGTTCTTC. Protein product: CASSRRQGEGNEQFF.

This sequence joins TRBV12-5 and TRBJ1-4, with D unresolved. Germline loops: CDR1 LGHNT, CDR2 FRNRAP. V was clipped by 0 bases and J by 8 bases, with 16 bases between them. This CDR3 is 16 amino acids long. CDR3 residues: CASGLVRQSGGEKLFF. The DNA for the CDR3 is TGTGCTAGTGGTTTGGTACGGCAATCGGGCGGGGAAAAACTGTTTTTT.

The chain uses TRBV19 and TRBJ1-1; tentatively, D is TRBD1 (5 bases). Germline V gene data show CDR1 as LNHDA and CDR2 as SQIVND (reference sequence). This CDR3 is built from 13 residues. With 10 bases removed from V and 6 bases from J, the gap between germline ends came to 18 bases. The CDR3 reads CATTGLGGAEAFF. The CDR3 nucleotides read TGTGCCACTACGGGCCTCGGGGGGGCTGAAGCTTTCTTT. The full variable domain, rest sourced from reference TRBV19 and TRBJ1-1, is DGGITQSPKYLFRKEGQNVTLSCEQNLNHDAMYWYRQDPGQGLRLIYYSQIVNDFQKGDIAEGYSVSREKKESFPLTVTSAQKNPTAFYLCATTGLGGAEAFFGQGTRLTVV.

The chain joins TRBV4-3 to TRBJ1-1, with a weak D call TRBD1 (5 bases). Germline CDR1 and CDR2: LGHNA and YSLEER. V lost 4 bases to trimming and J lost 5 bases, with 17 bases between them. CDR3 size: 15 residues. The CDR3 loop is CASSRTGYMETEAFF. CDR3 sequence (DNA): TGCGCCAGCAGCCGAACAGGATATATGGAAACTGAAGCTTTCTTT.

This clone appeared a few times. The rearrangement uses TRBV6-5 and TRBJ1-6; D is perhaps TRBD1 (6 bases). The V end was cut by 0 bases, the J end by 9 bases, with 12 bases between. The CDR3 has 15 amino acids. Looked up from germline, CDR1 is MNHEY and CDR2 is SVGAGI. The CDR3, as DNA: TGTGCCAGCAGTTACTCAAAGGGGGAGGGTTCACCCCTCCACTTT. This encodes CASSYSKGEGSPLHF.

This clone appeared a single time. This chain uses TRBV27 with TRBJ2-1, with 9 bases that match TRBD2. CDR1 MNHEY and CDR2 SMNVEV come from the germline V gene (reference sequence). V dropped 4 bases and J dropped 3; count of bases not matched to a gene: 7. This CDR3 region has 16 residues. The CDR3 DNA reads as TGTGCCAGCAGTTCGGTCCTAGCGGGATACTACAATGAGCAGTTCTTC. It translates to CASSSVLAGYYNEQFF.

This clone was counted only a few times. CDR3 in amino acids: CAIGQGEGYGYTF. Written as DNA, the CDR3 is TGTGCCATTGGACAGGGGGAAGGCTATGGCTACACCTTC. The V gene is TRBV10-3, the J gene TRBJ1-2, with 10 bases matching TRBD1. The V gene's germline CDR1 is ENHRY and CDR2 SYGVKD. V dropped 9 bases and J dropped 4; count of bases not matched to a gene: 5. The CDR3 length is 13 residues.

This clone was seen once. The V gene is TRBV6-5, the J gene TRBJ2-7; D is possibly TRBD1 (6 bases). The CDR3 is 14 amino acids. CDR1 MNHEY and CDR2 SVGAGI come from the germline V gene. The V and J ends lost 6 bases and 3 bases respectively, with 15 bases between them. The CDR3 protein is CASSPLDRNYEQYF. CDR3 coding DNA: TGTGCCAGCAGCCCCCTCGACAGGAACTACGAGCAGTACTTC.

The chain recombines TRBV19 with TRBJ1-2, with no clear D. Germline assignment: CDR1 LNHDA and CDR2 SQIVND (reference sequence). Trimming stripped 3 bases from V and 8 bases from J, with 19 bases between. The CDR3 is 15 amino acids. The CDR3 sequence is CASSIQHTWREGYTF. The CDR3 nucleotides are TGTGCCAGTAGTATTCAGCACACTTGGAGAGAGGGCTACACCTTC. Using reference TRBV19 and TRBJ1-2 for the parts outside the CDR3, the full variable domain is DGGITQSPKYLFRKEGQNVTLSCEQNLNHDAMYWYRQDPGQGLRLIYYSQIVNDFQKGDIAEGYSVSREKKESFPLTVTSAQKNPTAFYLCASSIQHTWREGYTFGSGTRLTVV.

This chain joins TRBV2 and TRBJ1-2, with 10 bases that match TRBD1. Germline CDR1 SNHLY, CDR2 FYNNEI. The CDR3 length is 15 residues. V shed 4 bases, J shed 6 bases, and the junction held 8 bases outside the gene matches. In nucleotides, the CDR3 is TGTGCCAGCAGTGCTACGACAGGGGGCGTGGATGGCTACACCTTC. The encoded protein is CASSATTGGVDGYTF.

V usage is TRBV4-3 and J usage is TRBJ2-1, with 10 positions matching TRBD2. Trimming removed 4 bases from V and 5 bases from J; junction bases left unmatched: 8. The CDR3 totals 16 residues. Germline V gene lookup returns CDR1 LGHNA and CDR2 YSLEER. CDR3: CASSPLGSGGNNEQFF. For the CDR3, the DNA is TGCGCCAGCAGCCCCCTTGGTAGCGGGGGGAACAATGAGCAGTTCTTC.

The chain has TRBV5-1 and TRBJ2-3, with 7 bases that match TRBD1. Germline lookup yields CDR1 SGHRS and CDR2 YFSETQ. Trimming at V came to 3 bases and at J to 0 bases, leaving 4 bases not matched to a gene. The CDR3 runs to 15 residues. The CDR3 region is CASSSQQGSTDTQYF. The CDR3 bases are TGCGCCAGCAGCTCTCAACAGGGGAGCACAGATACGCAGTATTTT.

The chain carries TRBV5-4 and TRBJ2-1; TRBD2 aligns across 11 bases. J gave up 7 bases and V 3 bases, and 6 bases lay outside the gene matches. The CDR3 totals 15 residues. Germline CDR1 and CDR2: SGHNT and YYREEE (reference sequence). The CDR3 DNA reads TGTGCCAGCAGCTCTACTAGCGGGAGTCCAAATGAGCAGTTCTTC. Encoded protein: CASSSTSGSPNEQFF.

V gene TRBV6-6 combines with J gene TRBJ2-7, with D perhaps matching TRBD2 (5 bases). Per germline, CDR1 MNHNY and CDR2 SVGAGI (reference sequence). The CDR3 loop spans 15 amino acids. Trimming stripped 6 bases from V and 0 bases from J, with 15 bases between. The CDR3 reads CASRLQRESSYEQYF. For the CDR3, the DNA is TGTGCCAGCAGACTCCAAAGGGAGAGCTCCTACGAGCAGTACTTC.

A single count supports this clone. CDR3 sequence reads: CASSPRTSGTEQFF. The CDR3 DNA reads as TGTGCCAGCAGCCCGCGGACTAGCGGGACGGAGCAGTTCTTC. The V and J genes are TRBV11-3 and TRBJ2-1; 12 nucleotides align to TRBD2. Unmatched junction bases numbered 6, after V lost 5 bases and J lost 10 bases. Germline V gene sequence: CDR1 SGHNT, CDR2 YENEEA. The CDR3 runs to 14 residues.

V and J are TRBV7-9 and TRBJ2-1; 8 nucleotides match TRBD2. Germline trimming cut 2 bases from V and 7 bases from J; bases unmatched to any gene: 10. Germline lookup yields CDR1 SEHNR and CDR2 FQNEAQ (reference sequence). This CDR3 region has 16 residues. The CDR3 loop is CASSLFQWASGNEQFF. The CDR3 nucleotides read TGTGCCAGCAGCTTATTTCAGTGGGCTAGCGGGAATGAGCAGTTCTTC.

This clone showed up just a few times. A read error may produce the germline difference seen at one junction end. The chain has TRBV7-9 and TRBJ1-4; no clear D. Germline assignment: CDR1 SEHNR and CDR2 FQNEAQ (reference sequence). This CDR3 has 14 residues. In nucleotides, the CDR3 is TGTTCCAGCAGCTTACCGGGAGTTTCCGAAAAACTGTTTTTT. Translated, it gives CSSSLPGVSEKLFF.

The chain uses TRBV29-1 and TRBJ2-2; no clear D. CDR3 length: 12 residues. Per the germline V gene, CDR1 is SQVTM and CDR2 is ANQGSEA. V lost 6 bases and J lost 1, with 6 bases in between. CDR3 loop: CSVPGNTGELFF. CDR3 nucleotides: TGCAGCGTCCCGGGGAACACCGGGGAGCTGTTTTTT.

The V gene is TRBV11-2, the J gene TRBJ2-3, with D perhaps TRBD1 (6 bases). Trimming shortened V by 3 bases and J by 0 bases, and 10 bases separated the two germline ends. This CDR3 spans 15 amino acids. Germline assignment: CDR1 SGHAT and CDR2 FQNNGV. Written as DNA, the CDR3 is TGTGCCAGCAGCTTTGAGGGGGAAAGCACAGATACGCAGTATTTT. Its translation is CASSFEGESTDTQYF. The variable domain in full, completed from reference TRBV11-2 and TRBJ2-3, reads EAGVAQSPRYKIIEKRQSVAFWCNPISGHATLYWYQQILGQGPKLLIQFQNNGVVDDSQLPKDRFSAERLKGVDSTLKIQPAKLEDSAVYLCASSFEGESTDTQYFGPGTRLTVL.

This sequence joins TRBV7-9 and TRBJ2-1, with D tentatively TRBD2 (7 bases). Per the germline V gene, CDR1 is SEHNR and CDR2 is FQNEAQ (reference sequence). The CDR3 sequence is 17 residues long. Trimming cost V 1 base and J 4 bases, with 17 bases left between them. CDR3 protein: CASSLDTGGGGYNEQFF. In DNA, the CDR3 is TGTGCCAGCAGCTTAGATACCGGGGGCGGGGGTTACAATGAGCAGTTCTTC.

CDR3 sequence: CASSSRPGNQETQYF. DNA for the CDR3: TGTGCCAGCAGCTCCCGGCCCGGGAACCAAGAGACCCAGTACTTC. The chain carries TRBV14 and TRBJ2-5, with a possible D match to TRBD2 (5 bases). Germline values: CDR1 SGHDN, CDR2 FVKESK. Trimming shortened V by 5 bases and J by 0 bases, and 13 bases separated the two germline ends. The CDR3 loop spans 15 amino acids.

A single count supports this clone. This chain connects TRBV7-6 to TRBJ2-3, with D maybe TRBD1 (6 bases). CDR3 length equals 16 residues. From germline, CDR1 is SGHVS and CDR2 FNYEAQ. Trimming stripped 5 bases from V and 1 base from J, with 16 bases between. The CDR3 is CASSPLGGTGTDTQYF. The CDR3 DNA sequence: TGTGCCAGCAGCCCGCTAGGGGGAACGGGCACAGATACGCAGTATTTT.

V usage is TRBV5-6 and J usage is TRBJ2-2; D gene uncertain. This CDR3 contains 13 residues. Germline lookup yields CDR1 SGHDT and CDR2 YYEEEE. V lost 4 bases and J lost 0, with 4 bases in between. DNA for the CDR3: TGTGCCAGCAGCGGCCCGAACACCGGGGAGCTGTTTTTT. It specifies CASSGPNTGELFF.

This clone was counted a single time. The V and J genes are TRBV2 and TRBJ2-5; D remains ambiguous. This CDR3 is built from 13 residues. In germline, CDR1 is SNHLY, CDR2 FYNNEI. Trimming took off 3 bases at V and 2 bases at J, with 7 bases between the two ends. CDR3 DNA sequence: TGTGCCAGCAGTGAGGGCATGCAAGAGACCCAGTACTTC. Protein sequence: CASSEGMQETQYF. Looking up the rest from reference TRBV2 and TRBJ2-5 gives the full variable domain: EPEVTQTPSHQVTQMGQEVILRCVPISNHLYFYWYRQILGQKVEFLVSFYNNEISEKSEIFDDQFSVERPDGSNFTLKIRSTKLEDSAMYFCASSEGMQETQYFGPGTRLLVL.

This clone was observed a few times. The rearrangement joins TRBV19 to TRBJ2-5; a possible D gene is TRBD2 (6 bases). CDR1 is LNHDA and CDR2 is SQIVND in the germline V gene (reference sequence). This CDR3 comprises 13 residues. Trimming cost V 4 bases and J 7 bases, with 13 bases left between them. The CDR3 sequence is CASSTPGGRTQYF. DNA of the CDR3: TGTGCCAGTAGTACCCCCGGGGGAAGGACCCAGTACTTC.

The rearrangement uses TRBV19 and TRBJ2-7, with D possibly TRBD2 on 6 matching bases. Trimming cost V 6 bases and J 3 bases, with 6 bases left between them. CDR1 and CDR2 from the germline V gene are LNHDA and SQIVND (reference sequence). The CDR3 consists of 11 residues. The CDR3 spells CASRGGYEQYF. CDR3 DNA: TGTGCCAGTAGGGGGGGCTACGAGCAGTACTTC.